This TCR beta chain appears in the sequencing data of a study of T cell responses to AZD1222 COVID-19 vaccine. Clones were read by immunoSEQ multiplex PCR, and TCRdb kept only the in-frame ones, dropping some. The sample has approximately 150,000 clones; roughly 89% are singletons. Points on this clone: Its specificity is unknown.

General observations from the study: Spike-specific TCR breadth and depth rose after two AZD1222 doses.

Trimming removed 5 bases from V and 2 bases from J, with 9 bases in between. The CDR3 has 13 residues. This TCR derives from an adult who received the AZD1222 COVID-19 vaccine. Source: peripheral blood, taken 28 days after the second AZD1222 dose. The rearrangement uses TRBV12-3 or TRBV12-4 and TRBJ1-2; D not resolved. CDR3 in DNA: TGTGCCAGCAGTAGCCCGGAAAACTATGGCTACACCTTC. The encoded protein is CASSSPENYGYTF.